What follows are 11 T cell receptor beta chains derived from one specimen sequenced in a study of blood T cell repertoires in COVID-19. Using immunoSEQ multiplex PCR, the repertoire was profiled, and TCRdb retains in-frame clones only, with some absent. The sample shows about 90,000 clones, 90% to 95% of them seen only once. Sample: peripheral blood. Every receptor here comes from a human donor with active COVID-19. The donor label of this sample is uncertain.

The V and J genes are TRBV14 and TRBJ2-5; possibly TRBD1 for D (6 bases). The V end lost 3 bases, the J end lost 2 bases, and 7 bases lay between the germline ends. CDR3 length: 13 amino acids. Germline-derived CDR1 and CDR2 are SGHDN and FVKESK. CDR3 sequence (DNA): TGTGCCAGCAGCCAGGACAGACAAGAGACCCAGTACTTC. This sequence encodes CASSQDRQETQYF.

V gene TRBV28 combines with J gene TRBJ1-5; 7 bases are a match to TRBD1. The length of the CDR3 is 14 residues. Trimming removed 2 bases from V and 5 bases from J; junction bases left unmatched: 3. In germline, CDR1 is MDHEN, CDR2 SYDVKM. This chain's CDR3 is CASSLRQGDQPQHF. CDR3 DNA sequence: TGTGCCAGCAGTTTACGGCAGGGGGATCAGCCCCAGCATTTT.

The rearrangement links TRBV28 to TRBJ1-2; 9 bases agree with TRBD1. This CDR3 comprises 15 residues. Trimming at V came to 6 bases and at J to 4 bases, leaving 9 bases not matched to a gene. Germline loops: CDR1 MDHEN, CDR2 SYDVKM. CDR3 amino acids: CASSLETGGGYGYTF. DNA for the CDR3: TGTGCCAGCAGCCTAGAGACAGGGGGTGGCTATGGCTACACCTTC.

The chain employs TRBV7-2 and TRBJ2-1; TRBD2 aligns across 7 bases. Germline V gene data show CDR1 as SGHTA and CDR2 as FQGNSA. The J segment lost 7 bases and the V segment lost 1 base, leaving 7 bases of the junction unmatched. The CDR3 contains 15 residues. CDR3 bases: TGTGCCAGCAGCTTAGGGTCTAGCGGTAAGAATGAGCAGTTCTTC. This encodes CASSLGSSGKNEQFF.

This clone came up once. The chain carries TRBV5-1 and TRBJ1-2, with D unresolved. This CDR3 contains 13 residues. Trimming removed 1 base from V and 6 bases from J, with 10 bases in between. In germline, CDR1 is SGHRS, CDR2 YFSETQ. This chain's CDR3 is CASSLPSPDGYTF. The CDR3 region has the DNA TGCGCCAGCAGCTTGCCCTCGCCAGATGGCTACACCTTC. Drawing the rest from reference TRBV5-1 and TRBJ1-2, the complete variable domain is KAGVTQTPRYLIKTRGQQVTLSCSPISGHRSVSWYQQTPGQGLQFLFEYFSETQRNKGNFPGRFSGRQFSNSRSEMNVSTLELGDSALYLCASSLPSPDGYTFGSGTRLTVV.

V gene TRBV29-1 combines with J gene TRBJ1-2; 7 positions agree with TRBD1. The V gene end was trimmed by 0 bases and the J gene end by 2 bases; junction bases not matched to a gene: 6. This CDR3 has 15 amino acids. Germline assignment: CDR1 SQVTM and CDR2 ANQGSEA. CDR3 sequence (DNA): TGCAGCGTTGAAGATCGGGCAGGGGGGAACTATGGCTACACCTTC. Amino acids: CSVEDRAGGNYGYTF.

The chain carries TRBV2 and TRBJ2-3; 8 nucleotides line up with TRBD2. The V gene end was trimmed by 2 bases and the J gene end by 4 bases; junction bases not matched to a gene: 8. From germline, CDR1 is SNHLY and CDR2 FYNNEI. The CDR3 is made up of 16 amino acids. The CDR3 sequence is CASSEWRGVQADTQYF. As DNA, the CDR3 is TGTGCCAGCAGTGAATGGCGGGGGGTGCAGGCAGATACGCAGTATTTT.

The chain joins TRBV3-1 (or the pseudogene TRBV3-2) to TRBJ1-6; D is ambiguous. Trimming removed 4 bases from V and 14 bases from J, with 12 bases in between. This CDR3 spans 12 amino acids. Looked up from germline, CDR1 is LGHDT and CDR2 is YNNKEL (reference sequence). CDR3 sequence: CASSRTGETLHF. CDR3 nucleotide sequence: TGTGCCAGCAGCCGAACCGGTGAGACCCTCCACTTT.

The chain employs TRBV14 and TRBJ2-7; TRBD1 might be the D (5 bases). CDR3 length: 15 residues. V lost 0 bases, J lost 8 bases, and 17 bases lay in between. CDR1 and CDR2 from the germline V gene are SGHDN and FVKESK. The CDR3 DNA is TGTGCCAGCAGCCAAGATCCGCAGGGCGTAGCCAAGCAGTACTTC. Translated, it gives CASSQDPQGVAKQYF.

This clone was found once. The gene calls are TRBV7-9 and TRBJ1-4; 8 bases match TRBD1. V lost 2 bases, J lost 8 bases, and 7 bases stayed unmatched. The CDR3 consists of 15 residues. Germline V lookup: CDR1 SEHNR, CDR2 FQNEAQ (reference sequence). The CDR3 DNA sequence: TGTGCCAGCAGCTTATCGGGACAGGCCTTAGAAAAACTGTTTTTT. Translation gives CASSLSGQALEKLFF.

This chain connects TRBV24-1 to TRBJ2-1; 10 nucleotides align to TRBD2. The CDR3 totals 14 residues. Trimming took 6 bases from V and 8 from J; bases not matched to a gene: 6. In germline, CDR1 is KGHDR, CDR2 SFDVKD. This CDR3 is CATSLASGGDEQFF. The DNA for the CDR3 is TGTGCCACCAGTCTCGCTAGCGGGGGAGATGAGCAGTTCTTC.